This T cell receptor beta chain was observed in a study of shared clonotypes between healthy human individuals. Profiled with immunoSEQ multiplex PCR; TCRdb holds only in-frame clones, not every one. The profile shows 1,400,000 or so clones, roughly 98.5% of them singletons. The germline V gene has CDR1 LNHDA and CDR2 SQIVND (reference sequence). Losses at the gene ends were 6 bases for V and 1 base for J; bases not matched to a gene: 1. CDR3 length: 13 amino acids. Worth noting for this clone: The same CDR3 arises from other DNA sequences in this sample as well.

The specimen was naive CD4+ T cells sorted from blood. Stated subset: CD45RA+ positively selected. The chain couples TRBV19 to TRBJ2-5; 8 bases are shared with TRBD1. The clonotype was recovered from a man between 25 and 39 years old in good health. The CDR3 DNA reads TGTGCCAGTAGAGGACAGGGCCAAGAGACCCAGTACTTC. Protein product: CASRGQGQETQYF.